One sample yielded the 3 T cell receptor beta chains listed below, sequenced in a study of T cell responses to AZD1222 COVID-19 vaccine listed by TCRdb under 2021. The time point label, read with the paper, signifies: about 28 days (+/-7) after the second vaccine dose. The library was prepared using the immunoSEQ multiplex PCR assay. TCRdb obtained this table from immuneACCESS and retained in-frame rearrangements with V and J assigned. These tables miss some clones; where compared with another copy, unresolved V genes account for less than half of the shortfall, and the remainder is unexplained. This sample comprises 150,000 to 200,000 clones, more than 85% of them detected only once. The ten largest clones represent less than 1.5% of the sample. The sequenced sample was peripheral blood, obtained 28 days after the second AZD1222 dose. These receptors originate from an adult who received the AZD1222 COVID-19 vaccine.

This chain joins TRBV7-9 and TRBJ2-1; D call uncertain. V was clipped by 3 bases and J by 7 bases, with 4 bases between them. The CDR3 loop spans 11 amino acids. Germline-derived CDR1 and CDR2 are SEHNR and FQNEAQ (reference sequence). The CDR3 protein is CASSLQNEQFF. The CDR3 DNA is TGTGCCAGCAGCTTGCAAAATGAGCAGTTCTTC.

V gene TRBV6-2 or TRBV6-3 combines with J gene TRBJ1-2; possible D gene TRBD1, 6 bases. The CDR3 contains 14 residues. Germline-derived CDR1 and CDR2 are MNHEY and SVGEGT. Trimming took 5 bases from V and 4 from J, leaving 14 bases between them. The CDR3, as DNA: TGTGCCAGCAGTCTCGCACAGGGAAGCTATGGCTACACCTTC. Translated: CASSLAQGSYGYTF.

This clone has a handful of counts. This sequence joins TRBV12-5 and TRBJ1-1; a possible D gene is TRBD1 (6 bases). Germline CDR1 reads LGHNT; CDR2 reads FRNRAP. The CDR3 runs 16 residues. Deletions cut 2 bases from V and 0 bases from J, with 13 bases between. The CDR3 bases are TGTGCTAGTGGTTTGTCCAGAGGGGGGTTGAACACTGAAGCTTTCTTT. Translating it yields CASGLSRGGLNTEAFF.